This entry lists 3 T cell receptor beta chains sequenced from one sample in a study of T cell changes during pregnancy in multiple sclerosis (dated by TCRdb to the late 2010s). The library relied on the immunoSEQ multiplex PCR assay. TCRdb took over this immuneACCESS table, retaining in-frame rearrangements with V and J assigned. Such tables are incomplete; in checked studies, under half of the missing clones stem from an unresolved V gene, and the remainder is unexplained. The sample table records tens of thousands of clones; roughly 91% of these occur just once. The ten largest clones take up about 0.7% of the sample. Sequenced here: peripheral blood, sampled in the third trimester of pregnancy. These receptor sequences come from a female donor in good health, enrolled as a control in a pregnancy study.

The rearrangement joins TRBV14 to TRBJ2-7, with 9 bases lining up with TRBD1. With V trimmed by 1 base and J by 6 bases, 16 bases remained unmatched. Germline values: CDR1 SGHDN, CDR2 FVKESK. The CDR3 loop spans 18 amino acids. CDR3 region: CASSQVGQGQLVLGEQYF. As DNA, the CDR3 is TGTGCCAGCAGCCAAGTGGGACAGGGCCAGCTCGTTCTCGGCGAGCAGTACTTC.

V gene TRBV28 combines with J gene TRBJ2-7, with D possibly TRBD1 on 5 matching bases. The CDR3 sequence is 15 residues long. In germline, CDR1 is MDHEN, CDR2 SYDVKM. V was shortened by 4 bases and J by 5 bases, with 18 bases between the two germline ends. This CDR3 reads CASSSAGTGIHEQYF. In nucleotides, the CDR3 is TGTGCCAGCAGTTCGGCAGGAACAGGTATCCACGAGCAGTACTTC.

The chain couples TRBV6-4 to TRBJ1-1; D not certain. V was shortened by 4 bases and J by 1 base, with 13 bases between the two germline ends. The CDR3 runs to 15 residues. The V gene's germline CDR1 is MRHNA and CDR2 SNTAGT. CDR3 coding DNA: TGTGCCAGCAGTGCCTACGGTACAGCGAACACTGAAGCTTTCTTT. Translated: CASSAYGTANTEAFF.